This T cell receptor beta chain is from a study of lymphopenia after photon versus proton radiotherapy. Generated by immunoSEQ multiplex PCR, the TCRdb table keeps only in-frame clones and is missing some. The table has about 45,000 clones, over 75% seen once. V gave up 5 bases and J gave up 5 bases; unmatched junction bases: 5. CDR3 size: 13 residues. Germline CDR1 reads SEHNR; CDR2 reads FQNEAQ (reference sequence). The input for sequencing was peripheral blood, taken from a patient treated with photon-based radiotherapy. The J gene is TRBJ2-5, the V gene TRBV7-9; TRBD1 matches 7 bases. The TCR originated in a man in his forties with gastric cancer. In DNA form, the CDR3 reads TGTGCCAGCAGCACAGACAGGGTGGAGACCCAGTACTTC. Translation gives CASSTDRVETQYF. Full variable domain (outside the CDR3, taken from reference TRBV7-9 and TRBJ2-5): DTGVSQNPRHKITKRGQNVTFRCDPISEHNRLYWYRQTLGQGPEFLTYFQNEAQLEKSRLLSDRFSAERPKGSFSTLEIQRTEQGDSAMYLCASSTDRVETQYFGPGTRLLVL.